This T cell receptor beta chain was documented in a study of blood T cell repertoires in COVID-19. The table came from immunoSEQ multiplex PCR; TCRdb's copy has only in-frame clones and leaves some out. The data hold around 190,000 clones, with 84% observed a single time. This CDR3 comprises 15 residues. Trimming removed 4 bases from V and 2 bases from J; junction bases left unmatched: 4. Germline V gene lookup returns CDR1 LGHDT and CDR2 YNNKEL (reference sequence). The genes are TRBV3-1 (or the pseudogene TRBV3-2) and TRBJ2-7, with TRBD2 matching 11 bases. Sequenced: peripheral blood. The TCR originated in a human donor in a cohort sampled during active COVID-19. The CDR3 reads CASSPGLAETYEQYF. CDR3 bases: TGTGCCAGCAGCCCGGGACTAGCGGAGACCTACGAGCAGTACTTC.